This TCR beta chain was sequenced during a study of blood T cells in healthy people across ages. V lost 0 bases to trimming and J lost 4 bases, with 12 bases between them. Germline V gene lookup returns CDR1 ENHRY and CDR2 SYGVKD. The CDR3 loop spans 15 amino acids. Primers used in a second PCR of about 6 to 12 cycles were a sample-barcoded 5' primer and a J-beta primer mix. TCRdb fed the 5' RACE reads into MiXCR, producing one record per CDR3 protein. Found here are under 1,000,000 distinct CDR3 sequences, approximately 35% of them singletons; the top ten hold over 10%. This sequence joins TRBV10-3 and TRBJ1-1, with unresolved D. The origin of this receptor is a man younger than 35 in good health. The sequencing input was blood. The CDR3 bases are TGTGCCATCAGTGAGTCAGGAGGGTTGGGCACTGAAGCTTTCTTT. Translated, it gives CAISESGGLGTEAFF.